This TCR beta chain was documented in a study of CD8 T cells in Susac syndrome. The study, taken as a whole, reports: Acknowledgment was made by the study that its TCR sequencing and HLA analysis involved a relatively small number of individuals.

An input of roughly 0.5 to 1 ug of RNA was subjected to reverse transcription using random hexamers. By means of immunoSEQ multiplex PCR, TCR beta CDR3 spanning 54 Vbeta and 13 Jbeta underwent amplification. Each CDR3 protein gets one entry after TCRdb re-called the immunoSEQ multiplex PCR reads with MiXCR. The sample has about 200,000 distinct CDR3 sequences; 90% to 95% are singletons. FACS was used to enrich TEMRA cells, whereas the CD8+ and CD4+ T cells were obtained by negative isolation. A remark on this clonotype: Its target is unknown.

In germline, CDR1 is LNHNV, CDR2 YYDKDF (reference sequence). V shed 1 base and J shed 5 bases, with 8 bases lying between them. The length of the CDR3 is 13 residues. The source is a human donor in good health. The gene calls are TRBV15 and TRBJ2-5, with D unresolved. What was sequenced was CD4+ T cells from PBMCs. The CDR3 sequence: CATSRAPAETQYF. Here the CDR3 DNA reads TGTGCCACCAGCAGAGCTCCCGCGGAGACCCAGTACTTC.